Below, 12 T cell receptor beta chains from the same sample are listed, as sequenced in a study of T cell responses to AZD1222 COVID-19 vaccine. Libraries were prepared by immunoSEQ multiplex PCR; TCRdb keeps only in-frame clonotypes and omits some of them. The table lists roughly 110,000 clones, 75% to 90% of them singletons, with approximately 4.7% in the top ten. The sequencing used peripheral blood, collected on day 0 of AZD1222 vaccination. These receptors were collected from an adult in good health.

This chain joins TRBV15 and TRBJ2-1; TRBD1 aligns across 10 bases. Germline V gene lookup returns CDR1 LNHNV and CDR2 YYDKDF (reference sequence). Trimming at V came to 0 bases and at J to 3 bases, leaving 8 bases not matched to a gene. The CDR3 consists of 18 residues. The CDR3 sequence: CATSRDWGQGSGYNEQFF. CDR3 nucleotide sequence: TGTGCCACCAGCAGAGATTGGGGACAGGGGTCGGGCTACAATGAGCAGTTCTTC.

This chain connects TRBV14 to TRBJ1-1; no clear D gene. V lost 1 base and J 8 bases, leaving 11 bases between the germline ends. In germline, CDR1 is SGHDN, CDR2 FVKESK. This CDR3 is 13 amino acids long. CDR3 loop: CASSQVRGTEAFF. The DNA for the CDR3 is TGTGCCAGCAGCCAAGTCCGGGGAACGGAAGCTTTCTTT.

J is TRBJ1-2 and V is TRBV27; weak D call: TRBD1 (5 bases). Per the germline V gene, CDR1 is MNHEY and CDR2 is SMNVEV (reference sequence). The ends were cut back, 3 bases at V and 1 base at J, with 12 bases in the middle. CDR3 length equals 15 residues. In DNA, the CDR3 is TGTGCCAGCAGTTTCAGACAGAAGAGTAACTATGGCTACACCTTC. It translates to CASSFRQKSNYGYTF.

The CDR3 nucleotides read TGTGCCAGCAGCCACGGGACAGGGAATAACTATGGCTACACCTTC. It yields the protein CASSHGTGNNYGYTF. The rearrangement links TRBV11-2 to TRBJ1-2; TRBD1 matches at 9 bases. CDR3 length: 15 residues. Germline CDR1 SGHAT, CDR2 FQNNGV. Unmatched junction bases numbered 5, after V lost 5 bases and J lost 1 base.

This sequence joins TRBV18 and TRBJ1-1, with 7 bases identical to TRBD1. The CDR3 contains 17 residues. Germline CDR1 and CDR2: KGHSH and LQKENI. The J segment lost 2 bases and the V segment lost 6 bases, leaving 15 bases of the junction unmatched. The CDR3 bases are TGTGCCAGCTCGAAAACTCCCCTGGGACAGCCTAACACTGAAGCTTTCTTT. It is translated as CASSKTPLGQPNTEAFF. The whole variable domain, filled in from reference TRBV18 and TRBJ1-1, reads NAGVMQNPRHLVRRRGQEARLRCSPMKGHSHVYWYRQLPEEGLKFMVYLQKENIIDESGMPKERFSAEFPKEGPSILRIQQVVRGDSAAYFCASSKTPLGQPNTEAFFGQGTRLTVV.

CDR3 protein: CASSLNPGQGYEQYF. For the CDR3, the DNA is TGTGCCAGCAGCTTAAACCCGGGACAGGGGTACGAGCAGTACTTC. The rearrangement joins TRBV7-8 to TRBJ2-7, with 10 bases fitting TRBD1. The CDR3 spans 15 residues. Germline V gene data show CDR1 as SGHVS and CDR2 as FQNEAQ. V lost 2 bases to trimming and J lost 4 bases; unmatched junction nucleotides: 5.

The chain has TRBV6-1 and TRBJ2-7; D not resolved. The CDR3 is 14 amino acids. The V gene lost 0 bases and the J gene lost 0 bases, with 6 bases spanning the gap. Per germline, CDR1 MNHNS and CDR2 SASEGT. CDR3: CASSEAGNSYEQYF. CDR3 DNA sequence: TGTGCCAGCAGTGAAGCAGGCAACTCCTACGAGCAGTACTTC.

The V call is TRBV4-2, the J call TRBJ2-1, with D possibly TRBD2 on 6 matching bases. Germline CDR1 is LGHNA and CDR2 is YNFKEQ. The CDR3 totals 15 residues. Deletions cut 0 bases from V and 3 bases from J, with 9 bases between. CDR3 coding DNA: TGTGCCAGCAGCCAAGATGGGCGGGACTACAATGAGCAGTTCTTC. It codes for CASSQDGRDYNEQFF.

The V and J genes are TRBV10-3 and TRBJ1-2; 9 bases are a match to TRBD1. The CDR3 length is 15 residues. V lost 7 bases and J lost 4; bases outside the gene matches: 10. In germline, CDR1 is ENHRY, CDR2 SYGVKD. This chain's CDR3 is CAITRDREVGYGYTF. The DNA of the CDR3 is TGTGCCATCACCCGGGACAGGGAGGTGGGCTATGGCTACACCTTC.

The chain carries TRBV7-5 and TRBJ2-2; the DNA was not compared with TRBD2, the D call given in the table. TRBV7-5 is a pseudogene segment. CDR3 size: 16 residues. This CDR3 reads CARSPKPHLPSGELFF. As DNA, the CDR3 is TGTGCCAGAAGCCCCAAACCCCACTTACCCTCCGGGGAGCTGTTTTTT.

The CDR3 protein is CASNRAPNYGYTF. CDR3 nucleotide sequence: TGTGCCAGCAACAGGGCTCCTAACTATGGCTACACCTTC. This rearrangement joins TRBV7-2 to TRBJ1-2, with D tentatively TRBD1 (6 bases). This CDR3 region has 13 residues. Germline V gene sequence: CDR1 SGHTA, CDR2 FQGNSA. The ends were cut back, 7 bases at V and 0 bases at J, with 9 bases in the middle.

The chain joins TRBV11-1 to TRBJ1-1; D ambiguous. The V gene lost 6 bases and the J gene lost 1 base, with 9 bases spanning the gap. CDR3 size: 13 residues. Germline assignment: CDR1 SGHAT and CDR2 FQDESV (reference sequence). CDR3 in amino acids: CASRVGQNTEAFF. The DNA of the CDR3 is TGTGCCAGCAGGGTAGGTCAGAACACTGAAGCTTTCTTT.